These T cell receptor beta chains were read from a single sample in a study of PD-1 blockade in classical Hodgkin lymphoma. The table came from immunoSEQ multiplex PCR; TCRdb's copy has only in-frame clones and leaves some out. The repertoire has approximately 17,000 clones, approximately 68% of them found once; the top ten carry 7.8%. Specimen: peripheral blood mononuclear cells (PBMCs), collected before the fourth cycle of nivolumab. The source of these receptors is a human donor with classical Hodgkin lymphoma. Each CDR3 is given with its conserved first and last residue. Fields, in order: J gene, clone size, V gene, D gene, CDR3 protein, CDR3 DNA. A D gene is named only where the DNA matches it firmly. Size is stated for part of the rows, as once, few or many counts, or as a class when the clone is expanded.

>TRBJ2-3|-|TRBV5-8|-
CASSLAQVFSDTQYF
TGTGCCAGCAGCTTGGCGCAGGTTTTCTCAGATACGCAGTATTTT
>TRBJ1-2|few|TRBV9|-
CASSAGTNNYGYTF
TGTGCCAGCAGCGCCGGGACAAATAACTATGGCTACACCTTC
>TRBJ1-5|-|TRBV14|-
CASMDGTFNQPQHF
TGTGCCAGCATGGACGGAACCTTCAATCAGCCCCAGCATTTT
>TRBJ2-3|-|TRBV19|TRBD2
CASSLRRERSDTQYF
TGTGCCAGTAGTCTTAGGCGGGAGAGGTCAGATACGCAGTATTTT
>TRBJ1-2|-|TRBV7-8|-
CASTSGTADGYTF
TGTGCCAGCACATCCGGGACGGCGGATGGCTACACCTTC
>TRBJ1-6|-|TRBV28|-
CASSFPGTNSPLHF
TGTGCCAGCAGTTTCCCCGGGACTAATTCACCCCTCCACTTT
>TRBJ2-2|-|TRBV7-2|-
CASSLAFQRTGELFF
TGTGCCAGCAGCTTAGCCTTCCAGCGCACCGGGGAGCTGTTTTTT
>TRBJ1-1|-|TRBV9|-
CASSVDSGTEAFF
TGTGCCAGCAGCGTGGACTCGGGCACTGAAGCTTTCTTT
>TRBJ2-4|-|TRBV2|-
CASSDGERIAKNIQYF
TGTGCCAGCAGTGATGGAGAACGGATAGCCAAAAACATTCAGTACTTC
>TRBJ2-7|-|TRBV5-1|TRBD2
CASSLAGLEQYF
TGCGCCAGCAGCCTAGCGGGACTCGAGCAGTACTTC
>TRBJ2-1|few|TRBV10-2|TRBD2
CASSEGGLAGPYNEQFF
TGCGCCAGCAGTGAGGGGGGACTAGCGGGACCCTACAATGAGCAGTTCTTC
>TRBJ2-7|-|TRBV7-3|TRBD2
CASSLSGSSGFYEQYF
TGTGCCAGCAGCTTATCAGGGTCTAGCGGTTTCTACGAGCAGTACTTC
>TRBJ1-1|-|TRBV19|-
CASGAHAGAKEAFF
TGTGCCAGTGGTGCTCATGCAGGGGCAAAGGAAGCTTTCTTT
>TRBJ2-2|-|TRBV7-7|-
CASRDGGSGGTGELFF
TGTGCCAGCAGGGACGGGGGTAGCGGCGGCACCGGGGAGCTGTTTTTT
>TRBJ1-1|-|TRBV29-1|TRBD1
CSVDRGTEAFF
TGCAGCGTCGACAGGGGTACTGAAGCTTTCTTT